This entry lists 2 T cell receptor beta chains sequenced from one sample in a study of cytomegalovirus exposure and HLA in healthy donors. 60 Vbeta and 13 Jbeta primers were used in PCR. Measured with immunoSEQ multiplex PCR; TCRdb has only the in-frame clones, and not every one. The sample yields some 190,000 clones, 80% to 90% seen once. Sequencing was performed on PBMCs. The receptors derive from a woman in her 30s in good health and CMV-seronegative.

The chain couples TRBV4-1 to TRBJ2-7; 10 bases map to TRBD2. V gave up 2 bases and J gave up 4 bases; unmatched junction bases: 8. The CDR3 spans 16 residues. Germline-derived CDR1 and CDR2 are MGHRA and YSYEKL. The CDR3 nucleotides read TGCGCCAGCAGCCAAAACCTAGCGGGAGAGAATTACGAGCAGTACTTC. The encoded protein is CASSQNLAGENYEQYF.

The chain links TRBV11-2 to TRBJ1-1, with 9 bases identical to TRBD1. There are 13 residues in the CDR3. V dropped 4 bases and J dropped 6; count of bases not matched to a gene: 3. Germline V CDR1 and CDR2: SGHAT, FQNNGV. The CDR3 region is CASSSDRGAEAFF. The CDR3, as DNA: TGTGCCAGCAGCTCCGACAGGGGGGCTGAAGCTTTCTTT.